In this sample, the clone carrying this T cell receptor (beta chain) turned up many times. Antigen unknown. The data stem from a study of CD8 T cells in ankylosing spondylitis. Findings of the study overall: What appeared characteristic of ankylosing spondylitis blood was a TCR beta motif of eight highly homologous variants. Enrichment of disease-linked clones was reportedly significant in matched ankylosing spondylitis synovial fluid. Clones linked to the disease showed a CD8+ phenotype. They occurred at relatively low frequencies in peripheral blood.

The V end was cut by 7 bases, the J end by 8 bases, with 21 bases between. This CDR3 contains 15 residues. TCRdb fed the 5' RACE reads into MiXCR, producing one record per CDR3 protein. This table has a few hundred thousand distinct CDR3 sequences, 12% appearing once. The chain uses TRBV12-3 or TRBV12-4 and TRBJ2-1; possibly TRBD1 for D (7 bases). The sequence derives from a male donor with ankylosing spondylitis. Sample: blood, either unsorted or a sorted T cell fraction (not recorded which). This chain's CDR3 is CASTPAQGGVDEQFF. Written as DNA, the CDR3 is TGTGCCAGCACTCCGGCTCAGGGGGGAGTGGATGAGCAGTTCTTC.